Shown below are 21 T cell receptor beta chains from a single sample sequenced in a study of OX40 agonist ivuxolimab in advanced cancers. TCRdb's table, derived via immunoSEQ multiplex PCR, lists solely in-frame clones and lacks some. Among some 81,000 clones listed, roughly 84% were seen once. Source: CD4+ or CD8+ T cells sorted from blood, taken in a trial of the OX40 agonist ivuxolimab. Receptors were obtained from an adult with an advanced solid tumor such as melanoma, head and neck, liver or kidney cancer.

Written as DNA, the CDR3 is TGTGCCAGCAGCCGCGATCGGACAGACGAAGCTTTCTTT. This translates into CASSRDRTDEAFF. The V call is TRBV13, the J call TRBJ1-1, with D possibly TRBD1 on 6 matching bases. This CDR3 is 13 amino acids long. Germline lookup yields CDR1 PRHDT and CDR2 FYEKMQ (reference sequence). Trimming pared 5 bases from V and 8 bases from J, leaving 15 bases between.

The chain recombines TRBV6-5 with TRBJ1-2; D possibly corresponds to TRBD1 (6 bases). Per germline, CDR1 MNHEY and CDR2 SVGAGI. CDR3 size: 12 residues. Trimming took 8 bases from V and 8 from J, leaving 15 bases between them. The CDR3 region is CASSRGAEGYTF. CDR3 in DNA: TGTGCCAGCTCTCGGGGGGCAGAGGGCTACACCTTC.

The chain has TRBV6-5 and TRBJ1-4, with D perhaps matching TRBD1 (6 bases). The CDR3 is 15 amino acids. Trimming stripped 6 bases from V and 2 bases from J, with 13 bases between. CDR1 and CDR2 from the germline V gene are MNHEY and SVGAGI. Here the CDR3 reads CASRYNRDTNEKLFF. The CDR3 DNA reads TGTGCCAGCAGGTACAACAGGGACACTAATGAAAAACTGTTTTTT.

V and J are TRBV11-3 and TRBJ2-5; 9 nucleotides line up with TRBD1. CDR1 and CDR2 (germline): SGHNT, YENEEA. CDR3 size: 15 residues. The trim removed 5 bases at V and 2 bases at J, leaving 6 bases unmatched. CDR3 bases: TGTGCCAGCAGCCCAGGGGACAGGGAGCAAGAGACCCAGTACTTC. Protein product: CASSPGDREQETQYF.

The rearrangement uses TRBV18 and TRBJ2-7; D could derive from TRBD1 or TRBD2 (5 bases each). CDR3 length: 16 amino acids. The V end lost 3 bases, the J end lost 0 bases, and 15 bases lay between the germline ends. CDR1 and CDR2 (germline): KGHSH, LQKENI. The CDR3 sequence: CASSPRVGETSYEQYF. The DNA of the CDR3 is TGTGCCAGCTCACCCCGAGTGGGGGAAACCTCCTACGAGCAGTACTTC.

The table lists this clone with a count of one. The V gene is TRBV4-3, the J gene TRBJ2-2, with D uncertain. The CDR3 consists of 15 residues. Looked up from germline, CDR1 is LGHNA and CDR2 is YSLEER. With 4 bases removed from V and 4 bases from J, the gap between germline ends came to 13 bases. The CDR3 spells CASSPGVQVTGELFF. Written as DNA, the CDR3 is TGCGCCAGCAGCCCTGGGGTGCAGGTCACCGGGGAGCTGTTTTTT.

This clone is a singleton in its sample. The chain recombines TRBV7-3 with TRBJ1-5, with 8 bases identical to TRBD1. V lost 5 bases to trimming and J lost 0 bases; unmatched junction nucleotides: 9. Germline V gives CDR1 SGHTA, CDR2 FQGTGA. CDR3 length: 17 amino acids. CDR3 in amino acids: CASSPKDRDHSNQPQHF. The CDR3 DNA follows: TGTGCCAGCAGCCCCAAGGACAGGGATCATAGCAATCAGCCCCAGCATTTT.

The gene calls are TRBV18 and TRBJ2-7, with D possibly being TRBD2 (6 bases). CDR1 and CDR2 from the germline V gene are KGHSH and LQKENI. V lost 4 bases and J lost 4, with 8 bases in between. CDR3 length: 12 residues. The CDR3 DNA follows: TGTGCCAGCTCACAGGGGACTTACGAGCAGTACTTC. Its translation: CASSQGTYEQYF.

V and J are TRBV6-5 and TRBJ2-3; the D gene is possibly TRBD2 (5 bases). Trimming pared 5 bases from V and 6 bases from J, leaving 6 bases between. The CDR3 loop spans 11 amino acids. Germline CDR1 reads MNHEY; CDR2 reads SVGAGI. CDR3 region: CASSDYDTQYF. The DNA of the CDR3 is TGTGCCAGCAGTGACTACGATACGCAGTATTTT.

The chain uses TRBV5-1 and TRBJ2-5; the D gene is possibly TRBD1 (6 bases). V lost 0 bases and J 5 bases, leaving 14 bases between the germline ends. CDR1 and CDR2 (germline): SGHRS, YFSETQ. The CDR3 spans 15 residues. CDR3 sequence reads: CASSLADRPGETQYF. The CDR3 nucleotides read TGCGCCAGCAGCTTGGCCGACAGGCCTGGCGAGACCCAGTACTTC.

The chain uses TRBV15 and TRBJ1-2; D call uncertain. Per germline, CDR1 LNHNV and CDR2 YYDKDF (reference sequence). The ends were cut back, 5 bases at V and 4 bases at J, with 11 bases in the middle. The CDR3 consists of 13 residues. The CDR3, as DNA: TGTGCCACCAGCGCAGGCGCAATCTATGGCTACACCTTC. Translating gives CATSAGAIYGYTF.

This chain connects TRBV6-1 to TRBJ2-7; maybe TRBD1 (6 bases). The CDR3 extends over 17 amino acids. Deletions cut 4 bases from V and 3 bases from J, with 22 bases between. Germline V gene lookup returns CDR1 MNHNS and CDR2 SASEGT. CDR3 sequence reads: CASSVQGDLAGVYEQYF. Here the CDR3 DNA reads TGTGCCAGCAGTGTTCAGGGCGATCTAGCAGGGGTCTACGAGCAGTACTTC.

In nucleotides, the CDR3 is TGTGCCAGCAGCTTCGGGGCCTCAGAGACCCAGTACTTC. Translating gives CASSFGASETQYF. The V and J genes are TRBV19 and TRBJ2-5; D is perhaps TRBD1 or TRBD2 (5 bases each). The CDR3 covers 13 residues. Germline V gene data show CDR1 as LNHDA and CDR2 as SQIVND (reference sequence). Trimming took 9 bases from V and 4 from J, leaving 15 bases between them.

The chain couples TRBV7-3 to TRBJ2-2; 7 nucleotides agree with TRBD2. Germline CDR1 and CDR2: SGHTA and FQGTGA. The V and J ends lost 2 bases and 4 bases, in that order; junction bases with no gene match: 13. The CDR3 spans 18 residues. CDR3 region: CASSLPLGGARGTGELFF. The CDR3 bases are TGTGCCAGCAGCTTACCCCTGGGAGGGGCAAGGGGCACCGGGGAGCTGTTTTTT. The full variable domain, rest sourced from reference TRBV7-3 and TRBJ2-2, is GAGVSQTPSNKVTEKGKYVELRCDPISGHTALYWYRQSLGQGPEFLIYFQGTGAADDSGLPNDRFFAVRPEGSVSTLKIQRTERGDSAVYLCASSLPLGGARGTGELFFGEGSRLTVL.

The chain carries TRBV11-3 and TRBJ2-3; the match to TRBD2 covers 7 bases. Germline assignment: CDR1 SGHNT and CDR2 YENEEA. The CDR3 covers 14 residues. Germline trimming cut 5 bases from V and 2 bases from J; bases unmatched to any gene: 4. The CDR3 sequence: CASSPSGPTDTQYF. The CDR3 DNA is TGTGCCAGCAGCCCTAGCGGCCCCACAGATACGCAGTATTTT.

The chain is built from TRBV7-9 and TRBJ1-5; possible D gene TRBD1, 5 bases. V was clipped by 6 bases and J by 4 bases, with 13 bases between them. Germline V gene data show CDR1 as SEHNR and CDR2 as FQNEAQ (reference sequence). CDR3 size: 14 residues. The CDR3 nucleotides are TGTGCCAGCAGATCAGAGGCAGGGAATCAGCCCCAGCATTTT. Translated: CASRSEAGNQPQHF.

The sample holds one count of this clone. This rearrangement joins TRBV27 to TRBJ2-2; 9 nucleotides agree with TRBD1. V was clipped by 3 bases and J by 4 bases; unmatched bases: 3. The CDR3 is 15 residues long. CDR1 is MNHEY, CDR2 SMNVEV, per germline (reference sequence). The CDR3 sequence: CASSFLTGGTGELFF. CDR3 sequence (DNA): TGTGCCAGCAGTTTTTTGACAGGGGGCACCGGGGAGCTGTTTTTT.

The gene calls are TRBV27 and TRBJ1-4; D may be TRBD1 (6 bases). Germline V gives CDR1 MNHEY, CDR2 SMNVEV (reference sequence). Trimming cost V 3 bases and J 8 bases, with 13 bases left between them. The length of the CDR3 is 14 residues. Here the CDR3 reads CASSFNGGREKLFF. Here the CDR3 DNA reads TGTGCCAGCAGTTTCAATGGGGGCCGGGAAAAACTGTTTTTT.

This rearrangement joins TRBV11-2 to TRBJ2-1; perhaps TRBD1 as D (6 bases). Germline CDR1 reads SGHAT; CDR2 reads FQNNGV. V lost 3 bases, J lost 9 bases, and 15 bases lay in between. The CDR3 has 14 amino acids. As DNA, the CDR3 is TGTGCCAGCAGCTTGACACCCCGGACAGTTGAGCAGTTCTTC. Encoded protein: CASSLTPRTVEQFF.

The chain has TRBV11-1 and TRBJ1-1; no definite D call. V lost 3 bases, J lost 1 base, and 9 bases lay in between. The CDR3 consists of 14 residues. Germline CDR1 is SGHAT and CDR2 is FQDESV (reference sequence). This chain's CDR3 is CASSFQWQNTEAFF. The CDR3 DNA is TGTGCCAGCAGCTTTCAGTGGCAGAACACTGAAGCTTTCTTT.

V is TRBV6-1 and J is TRBJ1-3; D is unresolved. CDR1 is MNHNS and CDR2 is SASEGT in the germline V gene. V lost 4 bases to trimming and J lost 7 bases, with 14 bases between them. The CDR3 sequence is 14 residues long. DNA for the CDR3: TGTGCCAGCAGTGTACCAGTGGGTGGCAACACCATATATTTT. Its protein product is CASSVPVGGNTIYF.